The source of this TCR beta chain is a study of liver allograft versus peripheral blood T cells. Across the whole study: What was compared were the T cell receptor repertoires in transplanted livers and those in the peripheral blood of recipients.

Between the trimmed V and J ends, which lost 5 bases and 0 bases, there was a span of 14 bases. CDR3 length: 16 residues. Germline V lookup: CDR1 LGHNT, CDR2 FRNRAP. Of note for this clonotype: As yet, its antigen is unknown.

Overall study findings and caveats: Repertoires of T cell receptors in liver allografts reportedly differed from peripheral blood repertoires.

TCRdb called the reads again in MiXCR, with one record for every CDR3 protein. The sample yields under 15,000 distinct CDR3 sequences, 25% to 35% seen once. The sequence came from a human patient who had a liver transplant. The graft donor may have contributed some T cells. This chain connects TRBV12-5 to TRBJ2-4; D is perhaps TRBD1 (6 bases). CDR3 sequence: CASGPDSKLAKNIQYF. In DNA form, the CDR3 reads TGTGCTAGTGGTCCGGACAGCAAGCTAGCCAAAAACATTCAGTACTTC. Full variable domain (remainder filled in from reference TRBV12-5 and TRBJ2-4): DARVTQTPRHKVTEMGQEVTMRCQPILGHNTVFWYRQTMMQGLELLAYFRNRAPLDDSGMPKDRFSAEMPDATLATLKIQPSEPRDSAVYFCASGPDSKLAKNIQYFGAGTRLSVL.